This TCR beta chain was identified in a study of T cells in Graves' hyperthyroidism and ophthalmopathy. Broader study findings: Separating ophthalmopathy from stable hyperthyroidism was achieved by a 13 V-J model.

RNA transcripts were the template for amplifying TCR beta CDR3 regions. TCR CDR3 underwent first-round RT-PCR with the HTBI primer set. TCRdb independently ran MiXCR on the multiplex PCR reads; one entry per CDR3 protein. The repertoire includes roughly 570,000 distinct CDR3 sequences, 35% to 55% of them detected once, and 15% to 20% sits in the top ten. Trimming took 4 bases from V and 9 from J; bases not matched to a gene: 12. Germline V gene data show CDR1 as KGHDR and CDR2 as SFDVKD. The CDR3 is 16 residues long. As concerns this clonotype: What it binds is unknown.

V usage is TRBV24-1 and J usage is TRBJ2-1; 9 bases align to TRBD1. This TCR was sampled from an adult woman with Graves' disease, either hyperthyroidism or ophthalmopathy (not recorded which). Sequencing input: peripheral blood or thyroid tissue (not recorded which). The CDR3 bases are TGTGCCACCAGTGACCTTACCGGGACAGGGTTGACTGAGCAGTTCTTC. Protein: CATSDLTGTGLTEQFF.